This T cell receptor beta chain was captured by sequencing in a study of immune heterogeneity within non-small cell lung tumors. Amplification of the TCR beta CDR3 was achieved through multiplex PCR with 32 V and 13 J primers. TCRdb called the multiplex PCR reads again in MiXCR, with one record for every CDR3 protein. The sample carries around 19,000 distinct CDR3 sequences, approximately 26% recorded once. This clonotype was recorded many times. The antigen remains undetermined. Trimming left V 5 bases short and J 2 bases short, with 9 bases between. Germline V gene sequence: CDR1 MRHNA, CDR2 SNTAGT. This CDR3 spans 13 amino acids. Template material for each sample was 600 to 750 ng of bulk tumor genomic DNA. Several biopsies per primary tumor, spaced far apart, were taken during surgery. Patients underwent curative surgery for non-small cell lung cancer (untreated and newly diagnosed). All donors had received a new diagnosis of non-small cell lung cancer and were undergoing surgery with curative intent.

Study-level findings and limits: The study found identical dominant CDR3 beta clonotypes recurring across tumor sites within a patient, alongside site-unique high-frequency clones. Largely distinct from one individual patient to the next were the high-frequency T-cell receptor beta clonotypes. Local tumor mutational burden correlated moderately but significantly with local T-cell clonality (R about 0.33).

The origin of this receptor is a man aged 35 to 55 with non-small cell lung cancer. This chain uses TRBV6-4 with TRBJ1-1; D call uncertain. Sequencing used lung tumor tissue. CDR3 DNA sequence: TGTGCCAGCAGTCTTGGTCCCAACACTGAAGCTTTCTTT. It translates to CASSLGPNTEAFF.